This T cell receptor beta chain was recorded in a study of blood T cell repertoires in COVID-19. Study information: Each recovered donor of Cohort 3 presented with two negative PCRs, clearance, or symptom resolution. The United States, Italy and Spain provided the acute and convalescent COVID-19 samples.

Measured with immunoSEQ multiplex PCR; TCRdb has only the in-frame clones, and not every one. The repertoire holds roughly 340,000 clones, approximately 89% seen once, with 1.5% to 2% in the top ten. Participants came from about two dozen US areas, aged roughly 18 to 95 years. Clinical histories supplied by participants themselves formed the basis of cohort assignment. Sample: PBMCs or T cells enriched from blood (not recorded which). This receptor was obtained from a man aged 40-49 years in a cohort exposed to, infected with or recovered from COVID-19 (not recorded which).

CDR3 region: CASALDRDTQYF. DNA of the CDR3: TGTGCCAGCGCCCTCGATAGAGATACGCAGTATTTT. The chain joins TRBV6-5 to TRBJ2-3; no clear D gene. The CDR3 runs to 12 residues. V was pared by 8 bases and J by 5 bases, with 11 bases between. Looked up from germline, CDR1 is MNHEY and CDR2 is SVGAGI.